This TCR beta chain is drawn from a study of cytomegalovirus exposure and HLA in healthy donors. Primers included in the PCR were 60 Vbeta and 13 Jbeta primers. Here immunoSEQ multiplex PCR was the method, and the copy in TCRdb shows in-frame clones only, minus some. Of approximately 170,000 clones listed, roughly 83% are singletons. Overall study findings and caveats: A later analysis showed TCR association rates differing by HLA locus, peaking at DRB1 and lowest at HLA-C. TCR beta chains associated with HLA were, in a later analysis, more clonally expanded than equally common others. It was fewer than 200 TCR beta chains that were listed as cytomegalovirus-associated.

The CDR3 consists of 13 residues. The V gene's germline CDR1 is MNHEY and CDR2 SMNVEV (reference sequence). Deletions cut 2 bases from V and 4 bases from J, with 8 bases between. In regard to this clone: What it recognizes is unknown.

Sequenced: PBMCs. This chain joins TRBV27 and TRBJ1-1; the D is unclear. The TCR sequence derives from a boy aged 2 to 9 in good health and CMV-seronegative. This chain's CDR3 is CASSLEGSTEAFF. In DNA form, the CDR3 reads TGTGCCAGCAGTTTAGAGGGTTCCACTGAAGCTTTCTTT.